Below, 16 T cell receptor beta chains from the same sample are listed, as sequenced in a study of T-cell reconstitution after alpha-beta-depleted transplantation in children (dated by TCRdb to about 2016). This sample's treatment or condition label indicates: allogeneic hematopoietic cell transplantation with graft depleted of TCRalphabeta T cells and CD19 B cells. Libraries were made using PCR. The data were produced on an Illumina HiSeq 2500. Molecular barcoding was employed in the preparation of TCR libraries, with unique molecular identifiers being used to normalize TCRbeta repertoire quantification. TCRdb's own reprocessing of the public reads used fastp at Q25 and MiXCR and kept productive beta chains. Each CDR3 protein gets just one entry, which takes the most common genes and DNA from the rows behind it. The sample contains 600,000 to 700,000 distinct CDR3 sequences, roughly 14% of them found a single time. Approximately 0.8% of the sample belongs to the ten largest clones.

The sample consisted of PBMCs, taken before TCRalphabeta/CD19-depleted stem cell transplant. Receptors originate from a girl aged 2 to 10 with congenital amegakaryocytic thrombocytopenia, due to receive a stem cell transplant.

This clonotype was counted at least ten times. V and J are TRBV7-9 and TRBJ1-2; maybe TRBD1 (5 bases). V lost 5 bases and J lost 5, with 12 bases in between. Per the germline V gene, CDR1 is SEHNR and CDR2 is FQNEAQ (reference sequence). The CDR3 covers 13 residues. The CDR3 DNA follows: TGTGCCAGCAGCGCGGTCAGGGAATATGGCTACACCTTC. Residues: CASSAVREYGYTF.

The rearrangement uses TRBV20-1 and TRBJ1-1, with TRBD1 as a possible D gene (6 bases). V lost 6 bases and J 0 bases, leaving 14 bases between the germline ends. This CDR3 region has 14 residues. The germline CDR1 and CDR2 sequences are DFQATT and SNEGSKA (reference sequence). The CDR3 DNA reads as TGCAGTGCACGTTCGGGGGCGGTGAACACTGAAGCTTTCTTT. It specifies CSARSGAVNTEAFF.

There are many counts of this clonotype. The chain is built from TRBV10-3 and TRBJ2-1; D possibly corresponds to TRBD2 (7 bases). CDR1 is ENHRY and CDR2 is SYGVKD in the germline V gene. The length of the CDR3 is 14 residues. Deletions cut 8 bases from V and 3 bases from J, with 14 bases between. CDR3 nucleotides: TGTGCCATCGTGAGGGGGGAGGGCTACAATGAGCAGTTCTTC. It translates to CAIVRGEGYNEQFF.

This chain uses TRBV4-1 with TRBJ1-6; possible D gene TRBD1, 5 bases. V was cut by 1 base and J by 14 bases, with 21 bases left in between. The CDR3 extends over 16 amino acids. Germline V gene data show CDR1 as MGHRA and CDR2 as YSYEKL. In nucleotides, the CDR3 is TGCGCCAGCAGCCAAGCAGGGCACCTAACAAGGTCGTCCCTCCACTTT. It yields the protein CASSQAGHLTRSSLHF.

The chain couples TRBV29-1 to TRBJ2-3; possible D gene TRBD2, 5 bases. Germline-derived CDR1 and CDR2 are SQVTM and ANQGSEA. The ends were cut back, 2 bases at V and 2 bases at J, with 8 bases in the middle. The CDR3 extends over 13 amino acids. The CDR3 loop reads CSVEYGDTDTQYF. Here the CDR3 DNA reads TGCAGCGTTGAATACGGGGACACAGATACGCAGTATTTT.

This clonotype was picked up a small number of times. The gene calls are TRBV7-7 and TRBJ2-5; D might be TRBD2 (5 bases). V dropped 3 bases and J dropped 5 bases, with 13 bases sitting between them. The CDR3 has 14 residues. Germline-derived CDR1 and CDR2 are SSHAT and FNYEAQ (reference sequence). The CDR3 spells CASSFLGGGETQYF. In DNA, the CDR3 is TGTGCCAGCAGCTTCCTCGGAGGTGGGGAGACCCAGTACTTC.

This clonotype has a count of ten or more. CDR3: CASSNGQGIYEQYF. As DNA, the CDR3 is TGTGCCAGCAGTAATGGACAGGGAATCTACGAGCAGTACTTC. The chain uses TRBV27 and TRBJ2-7; TRBD1 matches 8 bases. The CDR3 extends over 14 amino acids. With V trimmed by 5 bases and J by 3 bases, 6 bases remained unmatched. CDR1 MNHEY and CDR2 SMNVEV come from the germline V gene (reference sequence).

As for this clonotype: A much bigger clone sits one base away, suggesting this may be a read error. The genes are TRBV12-3 or TRBV12-4 and TRBJ1-2, with D maybe TRBD1 (5 bases). The CDR3 has 15 amino acids. DNA for the CDR3: TGTGCCAGCAGTTTCTGGGACCCAGCTAACTATGGCGACACCTTC. Amino acid sequence: CASSFWDPANYGDTF.

V usage is TRBV18 and J usage is TRBJ2-1; TRBD2 might be the D (6 bases). V lost 2 bases and J lost 7, with 9 bases in between. The CDR3 spans 13 residues. Germline assignment: CDR1 KGHSH and CDR2 LQKENI. The CDR3 bases are TGTGCCAGCTCACCAATGGAGGGGAATGAGCAGTTCTTC. It encodes CASSPMEGNEQFF.

The chain has TRBV25-1 and TRBJ2-1; a possible D gene is TRBD2 (5 bases). Germline loops: CDR1 MGHDK, CDR2 SYGVNS. The CDR3 runs to 12 residues. With 10 bases removed from V and 4 bases from J, the gap between germline ends came to 11 bases. Here the CDR3 reads CATRGYYNEQFF. The CDR3 region has the DNA TGTGCCACCCGGGGTTATTACAATGAGCAGTTCTTC.

The sample holds many counts of this clonotype. The J gene is TRBJ2-1, the V gene TRBV12-3 or TRBV12-4; a weak D match, TRBD1 (5 bases). This CDR3 is 14 amino acids long. Trimming left V 11 bases short and J 5 bases short, with 19 bases between. The CDR3 loop is CARDPGRQDNEQFF. DNA for the CDR3: TGTGCCCGTGACCCAGGGCGTCAGGACAATGAGCAGTTCTTC.

This clonotype was observed at least ten times. The chain has TRBV10-2 and TRBJ2-2; either TRBD1 or TRBD2 may fit D (5 bases each). Trimming shortened V by 8 bases and J by 1 base, and 11 bases separated the two germline ends. The CDR3 totals 14 residues. Germline assignment: CDR1 WSHSY and CDR2 SAAADI. The CDR3 DNA reads TGCGCCAGCTCTAAGGGACGGAACACCGGGGAGCTGTTTTTT. Its protein product is CASSKGRNTGELFF.

This clonotype has a handful of counts. The chain employs TRBV5-1 and TRBJ2-1; TRBD2 agrees at 12 bases. V was pared by 4 bases and J by 3 bases, with 5 bases of the junction left unmatched. This CDR3 is built from 16 residues. Germline-derived CDR1 and CDR2 are SGHRS and YFSETQ. This chain's CDR3 is CASSLLTSGSYNEQFF. CDR3 nucleotides: TGCGCCAGCAGCCTTCTGACTAGCGGGAGCTACAATGAGCAGTTCTTC.

This clonotype was counted many times. This rearrangement joins TRBV5-6 to TRBJ2-4; D tentatively reads TRBD1 or TRBD2 (5 bases each). CDR1 and CDR2 from the germline V gene are SGHDT and YYEEEE. Trimming cost V 0 bases and J 13 bases, with 11 bases left between them. This CDR3 has 12 amino acids. The CDR3 protein is CASSLVGEKQYF. The CDR3 DNA reads TGTGCCAGCAGCTTGGTGGGGGAGAAGCAGTACTTC.

Ten or more counts support this clonotype. The chain couples TRBV12-3 or TRBV12-4 to TRBJ2-7, with TRBD1 matching 7 bases. The length of the CDR3 is 11 residues. V lost 10 bases and J lost 5; bases outside the gene matches: 5. The CDR3 DNA is TGTGCCATGACAGGGCCCCACGAGCAGTACTTC. Translated: CAMTGPHEQYF.

The chain combines TRBV11-2 with TRBJ2-4; no clear D gene. Germline V gene lookup returns CDR1 SGHAT and CDR2 FQNNGV. Trimming stripped 2 bases from V and 8 bases from J, with 7 bases between. CDR3 length: 12 amino acids. The CDR3 DNA reads as TGTGCCAGCAGCTTATCCGAGGACATTCAGTACTTC. Amino acid sequence: CASSLSEDIQYF.